This T cell receptor beta chain was found in a study of a mutant IDH1 vaccine in newly diagnosed glioma. With respect to this clone: As yet, its antigen is unknown.

Specified time point: week 35, safety follow-up. Vaccinated patients received 300 ug of mutant IDH1 20-mer peptide per dose, with topical imiquimod. New WHO grade 3 or 4 astrocytomas that were IDH1-mutant and ATRX-lost had been found in donors. Clones were sequenced by immunoSEQ multiplex PCR, and TCRdb holds only the in-frame ones, with some missing. Of approximately 28,000 clones listed, roughly 80% are singletons. There are 14 residues in the CDR3. Trimming at V came to 1 base and at J to 7 bases, leaving 7 bases not matched to a gene. CDR1 and CDR2 (germline): MNHNS, SASEGT. Study observations and caveats: Immune responses induced by vaccination arose in just under 95% of the patients.

The V gene is TRBV6-1, the J gene TRBJ2-7; 7 nucleotides match TRBD1. The material was PBMCs, obtained from a glioma patient whose treatment included an IDH1 peptide vaccine. The clonotype was recovered from a young man with glioma. The CDR3 DNA sequence: TGTGCCAGCAGTGAAGGAAACAGGGGCGGGGAGCAGTACTTC. Translated, it gives CASSEGNRGGEQYF.